The 14 T cell receptor beta chains in this list originate from one sample, sequenced in a study of T cells in localized non-small cell lung cancer. Only in-frame clones appear in the TCRdb table, and some are missing; sequencing was by immunoSEQ multiplex PCR. The sample records some 2,900 clones, about 20% being singletons. Sample: normal lung tissue next to the tumor, taken before any cancer treatment. The receptor source for this set is a woman aged 35 to 70 with stage I lung adenocarcinoma.

The CDR3 spells CAWSPGVIGSQYF. CDR3 coding DNA: TGTGCCTGGAGCCCCGGTGTGATAGGGTCCCAGTACTTC. The V and J genes are TRBV30 and TRBJ2-5; D call uncertain. The CDR3 has 13 residues. From germline, CDR1 is GTSNPN and CDR2 SVGIG (reference sequence). The germline V and J ends were trimmed by 3 bases and 9 bases, with 17 bases remaining between them.

This chain links TRBV14 with TRBJ2-1; D gene unclear. This CDR3 is 18 amino acids long. From germline, CDR1 is SGHDN and CDR2 FVKESK. V dropped 3 bases and J dropped 12 bases, with 30 bases sitting between them. The CDR3 region is CASSQYAGRQVVGVAQFF. The CDR3 nucleotides read TGTGCCAGCAGCCAGTACGCTGGGCGGCAGGTAGTTGGGGTGGCGCAGTTCTTC. Looking up the rest from reference TRBV14 and TRBJ2-1 gives the full variable domain: EAGVTQFPSHSVIEKGQTVTLRCDPISGHDNLYWYRRVMGKEIKFLLHFVKESKQDESGMPNNRFLAERTGGTYSTLKVQPAELEDSGVYFCASSQYAGRQVVGVAQFFGPGTRLTVL.

This chain links TRBV28 with TRBJ2-1; 11 bases are shared with TRBD2. The germline CDR1 and CDR2 sequences are MDHEN and SYDVKM. The ends lost 7 bases at V and 4 bases at J; junction bases unmatched: 6. The CDR3 covers 15 residues. CDR3 nucleotide sequence: TGTGCCAGCATTGTTAGCGGGAGGGGGTACAATGAGCAGTTCTTC. It is translated as CASIVSGRGYNEQFF.

This clone is labeled as medium-sized (0.01 to 0.1%). The chain recombines TRBV11-3 with TRBJ2-3; 8 bases agree with TRBD2. V was pared by 5 bases and J by 0 bases, with 10 bases of the junction left unmatched. Per the germline V gene, CDR1 is SGHNT and CDR2 is YENEEA. This CDR3 has 17 amino acids. CDR3: CASSGPGGVSSTDTQYF. CDR3 nucleotide sequence: TGTGCCAGCAGCGGCCCGGGAGGGGTTTCTAGCACAGATACGCAGTATTTT.

There are a few counts of this clone. The gene calls are TRBV30 and TRBJ1-3; 8 nucleotides match TRBD1. Losses at the gene ends were 2 bases for V and 4 bases for J; bases not matched to a gene: 7. Germline CDR1 and CDR2: GTSNPN and SVGIG (reference sequence). This CDR3 contains 15 residues. CDR3 DNA: TGTGCCTGGAGTAAGGACAGGGCGACAGGAAACACCATATATTTT. Translation gives CAWSKDRATGNTIYF.

The chain carries TRBV19 and TRBJ2-3; 9 bases are a match to TRBD2. This CDR3 spans 18 amino acids. With V trimmed by 6 bases and J by 4 bases, 17 bases remained unmatched. The germline V gene has CDR1 LNHDA and CDR2 SQIVND (reference sequence). The CDR3 DNA reads as TGTGCCAGTAGGAAACCAGAGGGGATTAGCGGGAGTCCAGATACGCAGTATTTT. It translates to CASRKPEGISGSPDTQYF.

By share of the sample, this clone is large. V and J are TRBV9 and TRBJ1-6; no reliable D call. The CDR3 has 14 residues. In germline, CDR1 is SGDLS, CDR2 YYNGEE. V lost 5 bases and J 7 bases, leaving 13 bases between the germline ends. CDR3 coding DNA: TGTGCCAGCAGTCCGTTTGACGACAATTCACCCCTCCACTTT. This encodes CASSPFDDNSPLHF.

The chain combines TRBV29-1 with TRBJ2-5, with TRBD1 matching 7 bases. Germline values: CDR1 SQVTM, CDR2 ANQGSEA. The CDR3 runs 13 residues. The V and J ends lost 7 bases and 2 bases, in that order; junction bases with no gene match: 7. CDR3 region: CSASQGTQETQYF. For the CDR3, the DNA is TGCAGCGCGTCACAGGGGACACAAGAGACCCAGTACTTC.

The chain uses TRBV9 and TRBJ2-5; 11 bases are a match to TRBD1. Looked up from germline, CDR1 is SGDLS and CDR2 is YYNGEE. This CDR3 has 14 amino acids. The junction had 7 bases not matched to a gene; V was cut back by 5 bases and J by 7 bases. The CDR3 reads CASSRDRGEGTQYF. In DNA, the CDR3 is TGTGCCAGCAGTAGGGACAGGGGGGAGGGGACCCAGTACTTC.

The chain combines TRBV11-3 with TRBJ1-1, with a possible D match to TRBD1 (6 bases). CDR3 length equals 14 residues. Deletions cut 5 bases from V and 7 bases from J, with 17 bases between. Germline V gene sequence: CDR1 SGHNT, CDR2 YENEEA. CDR3 sequence: CASSPSGGRDEAFF. CDR3 bases: TGTGCCAGCAGCCCTAGCGGGGGGCGCGATGAAGCTTTCTTT.

In its sample, this clone was seen a few times. The gene calls are TRBV30 and TRBJ2-5; D remains ambiguous. V was pared by 2 bases and J by 5 bases, with 12 bases between. This CDR3 spans 13 amino acids. Germline V gene lookup returns CDR1 GTSNPN and CDR2 SVGIG (reference sequence). The CDR3 protein is CAWSTRRAETQYF. The CDR3 DNA reads TGTGCCTGGAGTACCCGAAGGGCGGAGACCCAGTACTTC. Full variable domain (remainder filled in from reference TRBV30 and TRBJ2-5): SQTIHQWPATLVQPVGSPLSLECTVEGTSNPNLYWYRQAAGRGLQLLFYSVGIGQISSEVPQNLSASRPQDRQFILSSKKLLLSDSGFYLCAWSTRRAETQYFGPGTRLLVL.

The V call is TRBV10-2, the J call TRBJ1-3, with TRBD1 as a possible D gene (6 bases). Trimming removed 6 bases at V and 2 bases at J, with 11 bases between. The V gene's germline CDR1 is WSHSY and CDR2 SAAADI. CDR3 length: 14 residues. The CDR3 loop reads CASRETGPGNTIYF. The CDR3 bases are TGCGCCAGCAGGGAGACAGGTCCTGGAAACACCATATATTTT.

This sequence joins TRBV11-3 and TRBJ1-3; D ambiguous. V lost 1 base and J lost 2, with 6 bases in between. CDR1 is SGHNT and CDR2 is YENEEA in the germline V gene. The CDR3 runs to 14 residues. The CDR3 DNA is TGTGCCAGCAGCTTAGGTGGGACTGGAAACACCATATATTTT. This codes for CASSLGGTGNTIYF. The variable domain in full, completed from reference TRBV11-3 and TRBJ1-3, reads EAGVVQSPRYKIIEKKQPVAFWCNPISGHNTLYWYLQNLGQGPELLIRYENEEAVDDSQLPKDRFSAERLKGVDSTLKIQPAELGDSAVYLCASSLGGTGNTIYFGEGSWLTVV.

Only a few counts were recorded for this clone. J is TRBJ2-4 and V is TRBV11-3; TRBD1 matches at 11 bases. V lost 4 bases, J lost 2 bases, and 4 bases stayed unmatched. The germline gives CDR1 SGHNT, CDR2 YENEEA. This CDR3 region has 16 residues. CDR3 DNA: TGTGCCAGCAGCTCCGGACAGGGGGCAACCAAAAACATTCAGTACTTC. Translation gives CASSSGQGATKNIQYF.